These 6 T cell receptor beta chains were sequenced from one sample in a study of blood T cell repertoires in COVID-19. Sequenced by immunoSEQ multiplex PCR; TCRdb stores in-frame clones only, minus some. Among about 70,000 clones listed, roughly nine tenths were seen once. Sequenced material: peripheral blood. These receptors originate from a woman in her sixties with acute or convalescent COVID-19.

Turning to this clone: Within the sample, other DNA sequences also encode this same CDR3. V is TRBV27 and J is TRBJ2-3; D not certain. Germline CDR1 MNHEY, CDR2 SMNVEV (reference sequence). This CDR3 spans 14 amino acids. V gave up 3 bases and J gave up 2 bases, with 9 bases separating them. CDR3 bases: TGTGCCAGCAGTTTTGACACGTTCACAGATACGCAGTATTTT. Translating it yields CASSFDTFTDTQYF.

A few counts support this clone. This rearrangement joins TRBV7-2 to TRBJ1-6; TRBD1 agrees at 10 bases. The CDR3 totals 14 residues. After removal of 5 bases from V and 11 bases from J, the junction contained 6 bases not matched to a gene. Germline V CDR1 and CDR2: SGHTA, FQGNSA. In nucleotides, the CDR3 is TGTGCCAGCAGCCTCGGACAGGGGGAGCCACCCCTCCACTTT. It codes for CASSLGQGEPPLHF.

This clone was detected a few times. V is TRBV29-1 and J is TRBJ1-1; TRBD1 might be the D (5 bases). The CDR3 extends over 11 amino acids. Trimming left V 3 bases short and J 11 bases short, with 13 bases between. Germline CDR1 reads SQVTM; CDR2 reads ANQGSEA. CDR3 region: CSVDAGEEAFF. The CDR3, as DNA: TGCAGCGTTGATGCGGGGGAAGAGGCTTTCTTT. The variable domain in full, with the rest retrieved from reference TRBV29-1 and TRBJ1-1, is SAVISQKPSRDICQRGTSLTIQCQVDSQVTMMFWYRQQPGQSLTLIATANQGSEATYESGFVIDKFPISRPNLTFSTLTVSNMSPEDSSIYLCSVDAGEEAFFGQGTRLTVV.

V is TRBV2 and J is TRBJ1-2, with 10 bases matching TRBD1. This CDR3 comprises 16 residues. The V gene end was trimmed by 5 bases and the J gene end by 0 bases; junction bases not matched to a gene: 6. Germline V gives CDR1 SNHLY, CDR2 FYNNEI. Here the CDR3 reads CASSLDRGATNYGYTF. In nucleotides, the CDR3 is TGTGCCAGCAGTCTGGACAGGGGGGCTACTAACTATGGCTACACCTTC.

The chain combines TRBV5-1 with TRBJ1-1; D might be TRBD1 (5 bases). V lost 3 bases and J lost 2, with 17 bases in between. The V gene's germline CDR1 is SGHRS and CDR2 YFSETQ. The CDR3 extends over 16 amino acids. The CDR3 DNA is TGCGCCAGCAGCTCCACGTCCGGGGGTGAAAACACTGAAGCTTTCTTT. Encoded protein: CASSSTSGGENTEAFF.

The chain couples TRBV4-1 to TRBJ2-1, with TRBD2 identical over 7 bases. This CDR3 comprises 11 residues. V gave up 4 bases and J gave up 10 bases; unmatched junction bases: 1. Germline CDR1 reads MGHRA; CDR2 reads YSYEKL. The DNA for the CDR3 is TGCGCCAGCAGCCGGGGGGGAGAGCAGTTCTTC. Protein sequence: CASSRGGEQFF.